This record covers a single TCR beta chain. Its matching antigen is unknown. An end of the junction does not agree with germline; a read error may underlie this. These data are taken from a study of CD8+ T cells in alopecia areata. Findings of the study overall: In lesional scalp, particularly from alopecia totalis/universalis, clonality was higher than in normal scalp.

Per germline, CDR1 SGHAT and CDR2 FQNNGV. CDR3 length: 15 residues. TCR sequencing used cDNA made by reverse transcription of extracted RNA. Clones were sequenced by immunoSEQ multiplex PCR, and TCRdb holds only the in-frame ones, with some missing. The top ten clones hold around 3.9% of a sample with around 210,000 clones, roughly 64% of them seen once. As for treatment: oral pan-JAK inhibitor, 5-10 mg twice daily. J is TRBJ1-1 and V is TRBV11-2; D unclear. This clonotype was sampled from a human donor with alopecia areata. The sequenced sample was CD4+ T cells sorted from blood, obtained at week 4, from a patient treated with tofacitinib. In DNA form, the CDR3 reads TGTGCCAGCAGCTTGCCGACCGGGATGAACACGGAAGCTTTCTTT. Translated: CASSLPTGMNTEAFF.